The 21 T cell receptor beta chains reported below all come from one sample, sequenced in a study of T cells expressing NK-cell markers. TCRdb reprocessed the 5' RACE reads, with one entry per CDR3 protein and no DNA. This sample contains a few hundred thousand distinct CDR3 sequences. The sample comprised blood T cells: a sorted CD56 or NKG2C T cell subset, CD4+ or CD8+ T cells, or bulk PBMC T cells (not recorded which). The receptors were sampled from a man in his late teens or twenties in good health.

This chain joins TRBV2 and TRBJ1-1; the TCRdb call, TRBD1, lacks DNA for checking. Germline V lookup: CDR1 SNHLY, CDR2 FYNNEI. CDR3 length: 14 residues. The CDR3 region is CASLTQTGRAEAFF.

The genes are TRBV7-2 and TRBJ2-5; with no DNA, the TCRdb D assignment of TRBD1 cannot be verified. The CDR3 contains 13 residues. Germline V gene sequence: CDR1 SGHTA, CDR2 FQGNSA. CDR3 protein: CASSFQGLETQYF.

The chain couples TRBV12-3 or TRBV12-4 to TRBJ2-3; TCRdb lists TRBD2, though no DNA is available to test this call. The CDR3 runs to 15 residues. CDR3 protein: CASRPGLAVPDTQYF.

J is TRBJ2-1 and V is TRBV18. This CDR3 has 14 residues. Germline assignment: CDR1 KGHSH and CDR2 LQKENI. CDR3 region: CASSPTDSPNEQFF.

V is TRBV6-5 and J is TRBJ2-2; TCRdb's D gene call, TRBD2, goes unchecked for lack of DNA. Germline V gene sequence: CDR1 MNHEY, CDR2 SVGAGI. The CDR3 consists of 15 residues. CDR3 sequence reads: CASSYGGRPGGELFF.

This sequence joins TRBV12-3 or TRBV12-4 and TRBJ2-2; TCRdb's assignment of TRBD2 cannot be checked, as there is no DNA. The length of the CDR3 is 18 residues. The CDR3 loop reads CASTYSGRAGENTGELFF.

The rearrangement links TRBV27 to TRBJ2-7. The CDR3 sequence is 15 residues long. Per the germline V gene, CDR1 is MNHEY and CDR2 is SMNVEV (reference sequence). The CDR3 region is CASSFTHGNSYEQYF.

V and J are TRBV9 and TRBJ2-5; the TRBD1 assignment by TCRdb is unverifiable without DNA. The CDR3 loop spans 15 amino acids. CDR1 and CDR2 from the germline V gene are SGDLS and YYNGEE. CDR3 in amino acids: CASSVGGQTQETQYF.

V usage is TRBV12-3 or TRBV12-4 and J usage is TRBJ2-3. CDR3 length: 14 amino acids. CDR3 sequence: CASSFSGFTDTQYF.

The rearrangement links TRBV7-2 to TRBJ2-1. Germline loops: CDR1 SGHTA, CDR2 FQGNSA. The CDR3 length is 14 residues. This CDR3 is CASSFISGNNEQFF.

V gene TRBV5-1 combines with J gene TRBJ2-5; no DNA is available, so the TRBD1 call from TCRdb remains unchecked. The CDR3 covers 14 residues. The germline V gene has CDR1 SGHRS and CDR2 YFSETQ. The CDR3 sequence is CASSERGQGETQYF.

The rearrangement joins TRBV24-1 to TRBJ1-6; TCRdb names TRBD1, which stays unverified in the absence of DNA. This CDR3 is built from 15 residues. The germline CDR1 and CDR2 sequences are KGHDR and SFDVKD. The CDR3 loop reads CATSDRDRRHSPLHF.

The gene calls are TRBV27 and TRBJ1-1; TCRdb picks TRBD1, but there is no DNA to check that call. From germline, CDR1 is MNHEY and CDR2 SMNVEV (reference sequence). The CDR3 length is 15 residues. Here the CDR3 reads CASSLSQTGGPEAFF.

V is TRBV6-1 and J is TRBJ2-2; with no DNA, the TCRdb D assignment of TRBD2 cannot be verified. The CDR3 contains 13 residues. CDR1 MNHNS and CDR2 SASEGT come from the germline V gene. The CDR3 sequence: CASGLAGTGELFF.

The chain uses TRBV10-3 and TRBJ1-3; checking the TCRdb D call of TRBD1 is not possible without DNA. Looked up from germline, CDR1 is ENHRY and CDR2 is SYGVKD. The CDR3 extends over 14 amino acids. The CDR3 loop reads CAITQTGDGNTIYF.

The chain uses TRBV12-3 or TRBV12-4 and TRBJ2-7; TCRdb picks TRBD2, but there is no DNA to check that call. There are 14 residues in the CDR3. The CDR3 reads CASSASGPWDEQYF.

Here the CDR3 reads CSAPAGGGGNEQYF. The chain joins TRBV20-1 to TRBJ2-7; TCRdb gives TRBD2 as the D gene, but with no DNA this cannot be confirmed. Looked up from germline, CDR1 is DFQATT and CDR2 is SNEGSKA (reference sequence). The CDR3 totals 14 residues.

J is TRBJ2-7 and V is TRBV10-3. Germline V gene sequence: CDR1 ENHRY, CDR2 SYGVKD. This CDR3 has 14 residues. This CDR3 reads CAISESNRQSEQYF.

V usage is TRBV4-2 and J usage is TRBJ2-1; TCRdb indicates TRBD1, and absent DNA this call remains unverified. This CDR3 has 16 residues. Germline V gene sequence: CDR1 LGHNA, CDR2 YNFKEQ. Here the CDR3 reads CASSSPTLGGFNEQFF.

The J gene is TRBJ2-5, the V gene TRBV28. Per the germline V gene, CDR1 is MDHEN and CDR2 is SYDVKM. The CDR3 has 16 amino acids. The CDR3 sequence: CASALALTSSQETQYF.

The rearrangement links TRBV4-1 to TRBJ1-1. CDR3 length: 14 amino acids. Germline V gives CDR1 MGHRA, CDR2 YSYEKL. This CDR3 reads CASSLPQSFTEVFF.